A selection of T cell receptor beta chains follows, all from one sample in a study of cytotoxic CD8 clonotypes in ibrutinib-treated CLL. Repertoires were generated with immunoSEQ multiplex PCR, while TCRdb's copy carries only in-frame clones and drops some. The profile shows some 200,000 clones, 70% of them singletons. Sequences were derived from PBMCs, sampled after 12 months of ibrutinib treatment. These receptors were collected from a human donor with chronic lymphocytic leukemia. The CDR3 runs from the conserved cysteine through the conserved F or W.

v_call	cdr3_aa
TRBV9	CASSVRDSMNTEAFF
TRBV6-5	CASSDSPGTAEQYF
TRBV27	CASSFSGGHEQFF
TRBV18	CASSPETPGLYGYTF
TRBV5-1	CASSRTGTGAEGYTF
TRBV27	CASSPPQTHRAGYTF
TRBV5-6	CASGGKGNFQETQYF
TRBV7-3	CASSPSGLAGEQYF
TRBV30	CAWSVNGNIQYF
TRBV4-3	CASSQASAGENGYTF
TRBV4-3	CASSQEDRDVNTIYF
TRBV28	CASTVMGRPQHF